The 17 T cell receptor beta chains below were found in one sample sequenced in a study of OX40 agonist ivuxolimab in advanced cancers. The repertoire was sequenced with immunoSEQ multiplex PCR; TCRdb's copy has only in-frame clones and lacks some. Of about 45,000 clones listed, 85% to 90% are singletons. Sequences were derived from CD4+ or CD8+ T cells sorted from blood, sampled in a trial of the OX40 agonist ivuxolimab. These receptors all stem from an adult with an advanced solid tumor such as melanoma, head and neck, liver or kidney cancer.

CDR3 sequence: CASSQTGRVMGEQYF. DNA for the CDR3: TGTGCCAGCAGTCAGACGGGCAGGGTAATGGGCGAGCAGTACTTC. This chain connects TRBV11-2 to TRBJ2-7, with a tentative D call TRBD1 (5 bases). V gave up 6 bases and J gave up 6 bases, with 21 bases separating them. This CDR3 spans 15 amino acids. Germline V lookup: CDR1 SGHAT, CDR2 FQNNGV.

The chain employs TRBV6-1 and TRBJ1-4, with 9 bases aligning to TRBD1. Germline V CDR1 and CDR2: MNHNS, SASEGT. The CDR3 consists of 15 residues. After removal of 3 bases from V and 17 bases from J, the junction contained 16 bases not matched to a gene. The CDR3 nucleotides are TGTGCCAGCAGTGAGAGCCGGGACAGGGTGACAATCTCTTTTTTT. Translation: CASSESRDRVTISFF.

The V call is TRBV29-1, the J call TRBJ2-1; TRBD2 aligns across 11 bases. The CDR3 has 15 amino acids. CDR1 SQVTM and CDR2 ANQGSEA come from the germline V gene. V was clipped by 5 bases and J by 1 base; unmatched bases: 4. This CDR3 reads CSVSGTSGSYNEQFF. DNA of the CDR3: TGCAGCGTTTCCGGGACTAGCGGTTCCTACAATGAGCAGTTCTTC.

This chain connects TRBV19 to TRBJ1-1; the D is unclear. Germline CDR1 is LNHDA and CDR2 is SQIVND (reference sequence). The CDR3 runs 14 residues. V lost 7 bases and J 4 bases, leaving 16 bases between the germline ends. CDR3 sequence: CASTSRGKSTEAFF. The CDR3 DNA reads as TGTGCCAGTACCTCAAGAGGGAAAAGCACTGAAGCTTTCTTT.

This clone was observed once. V is TRBV6-1 and J is TRBJ2-3, with D tentatively TRBD2 (6 bases). The germline V gene has CDR1 MNHNS and CDR2 SASEGT. Trimming stripped 8 bases from V and 2 bases from J, with 14 bases between. The CDR3 spans 14 residues. The CDR3: CASPGEWVTDTQYF. The CDR3 DNA follows: TGTGCCAGCCCGGGGGAGTGGGTCACAGATACGCAGTATTTT.

The V gene is TRBV6-5, the J gene TRBJ1-4, with 9 bases that match TRBD1. J gave up 7 bases and V 1 base, and 4 bases lay outside the gene matches. The CDR3 consists of 15 residues. Germline V gene sequence: CDR1 MNHEY, CDR2 SVGAGI. The CDR3 here is CASSYYGDRAEKLFF. The DNA of the CDR3 is TGTGCCAGCAGTTACTATGGGGACAGGGCTGAAAAACTGTTTTTT.

The rearrangement joins TRBV11-2 to TRBJ1-2; D unclear. CDR3 length equals 13 residues. Germline V gene data show CDR1 as SGHAT and CDR2 as FQNNGV. The V and J ends lost 5 bases and 7 bases respectively, with 14 bases between them. CDR3: CASSPRAAGGYTF. In DNA, the CDR3 is TGTGCCAGCAGCCCTAGGGCTGCCGGTGGCTACACCTTC.

The chain has TRBV5-5 and TRBJ2-7, with 15 nucleotides matching TRBD2. With 5 bases clipped from V and 2 bases from J, the junction kept 11 bases outside the gene matches. Germline V gives CDR1 SGHKS, CDR2 YYEKEE (reference sequence). CDR3 length: 18 amino acids. The CDR3 spells CASSAGLAGGISTYEQYF. In DNA form, the CDR3 reads TGTGCCAGCAGTGCGGGACTAGCGGGAGGAATCAGCACCTACGAGCAGTACTTC. Together with reference TRBV5-5 and TRBJ2-7, the CDR3 gives the full variable domain: DAGVTQSPTHLIKTRGQQVTLRCSPISGHKSVSWYQQVLGQGPQFIFQYYEKEERGRGNFPDRFSARQFPNYSSELNVNALLLGDSALYLCASSAGLAGGISTYEQYFGPGTRLTVT.

This chain links TRBV7-9 with TRBJ2-7; TRBD2 aligns across 12 bases. The CDR3 has 15 residues. Per germline, CDR1 SEHNR and CDR2 FQNEAQ (reference sequence). V shed 4 bases, J shed 3 bases, and the junction held 4 bases outside the gene matches. CDR3 sequence reads: CASSYASGRDYEQYF. The CDR3 DNA reads as TGTGCCAGCAGCTACGCTAGCGGGAGGGACTACGAGCAGTACTTC. The full variable domain, rest sourced from reference TRBV7-9 and TRBJ2-7, is DTGVSQNPRHKITKRGQNVTFRCDPISEHNRLYWYRQTLGQGPEFLTYFQNEAQLEKSRLLSDRFSAERPKGSFSTLEIQRTEQGDSAMYLCASSYASGRDYEQYFGPGTRLTVT.

The rearrangement links TRBV9 to TRBJ2-2, with 9 bases that match TRBD1. V shed 4 bases and J 3 bases; nucleotides not matched to a gene: 7. The CDR3 loop spans 16 amino acids. The germline V gene has CDR1 SGDLS and CDR2 YYNGEE. Written as DNA, the CDR3 is TGTGCCAGCAGCCGAATACAGGGGGCAGACACCGGGGAGCTGTTTTTT. This gives the protein CASSRIQGADTGELFF. Full variable domain (rest looked up from reference TRBV9 and TRBJ2-2): DSGVTQTPKHLITATGQRVTLRCSPRSGDLSVYWYQQSLDQGLQFLIQYYNGEERAKGNILERFSAQQFPDLHSELNLSSLELGDSALYFCASSRIQGADTGELFFGEGSRLTVL.

The chain has TRBV11-1 and TRBJ2-1; D is unresolved. The V gene's germline CDR1 is SGHAT and CDR2 FQDESV (reference sequence). The CDR3 sequence is 13 residues long. V was cut by 1 base and J by 6 bases, with 7 bases left in between. CDR3 sequence reads: CASSLDTFNEQFF. CDR3 sequence (DNA): TGTGCCAGCAGCTTAGACACCTTCAATGAGCAGTTCTTC.

The rearrangement uses TRBV10-3 and TRBJ2-2, with D possibly TRBD2 on 5 matching bases. CDR3 length: 15 residues. The V and J ends lost 2 bases and 7 bases respectively, with 14 bases between them. Germline V gene data show CDR1 as ENHRY and CDR2 as SYGVKD. Here the CDR3 DNA reads TGTGCCATCAGTGAGCCTTTACTAGAGGTCGGGGAGCTGTTTTTT. This translates into CAISEPLLEVGELFF.

The chain carries TRBV2 and TRBJ2-7; D gene ambiguous. From germline, CDR1 is SNHLY and CDR2 FYNNEI. Trimming cost V 0 bases and J 6 bases, with 9 bases left between them. The length of the CDR3 is 13 residues. The CDR3 region is CASSEAPLSEQYF. The CDR3 region has the DNA TGTGCCAGCAGTGAAGCCCCTCTCTCCGAGCAGTACTTC.

The rearrangement joins TRBV6-5 to TRBJ2-1; no firm D call. The V and J ends lost 8 bases and 6 bases respectively, with 14 bases between them. The germline gives CDR1 MNHEY, CDR2 SVGAGI. The CDR3 is 13 amino acids. The chain's CDR3 is CASGPGRLNEQFF. In DNA form, the CDR3 reads TGTGCCAGCGGCCCAGGACGTCTCAATGAGCAGTTCTTC.

The genes are TRBV28 and TRBJ1-5, with 7 positions matching TRBD1. V gave up 5 bases and J gave up 6 bases; unmatched junction bases: 13. From germline, CDR1 is MDHEN and CDR2 SYDVKM. There are 16 residues in the CDR3. CDR3 sequence (DNA): TGTGCCAGCAGTCTACACAGGGGTTTTGGGAGTCAGCCCCAGCATTTT. This codes for CASSLHRGFGSQPQHF.

This clone was detected only a few times. The rearrangement uses TRBV10-3 and TRBJ1-2; D gene unclear. The germline gives CDR1 ENHRY, CDR2 SYGVKD. V was trimmed by 7 bases and J by 2 bases, leaving 14 bases between them. This CDR3 comprises 14 residues. The CDR3 DNA sequence: TGTGCCATCACCCTAGGAGCGGTAAACTATGGCTACACCTTC. This translates into CAITLGAVNYGYTF.

The rearrangement joins TRBV7-9 to TRBJ2-3; tentative D call: TRBD2 (5 bases). The V gene lost 5 bases and the J gene lost 5 bases, with 11 bases spanning the gap. This CDR3 contains 13 residues. Germline-derived CDR1 and CDR2 are SEHNR and FQNEAQ (reference sequence). For the CDR3, the DNA is TGTGCCAGCAGCCTCGACGAGGGAGATACGCAGTATTTT. Its protein is CASSLDEGDTQYF.